A selection of T cell receptor beta chains follows, all from one sample in a study of blood T cell repertoires in COVID-19. The protocol was immunoSEQ multiplex PCR, while the TCRdb copy is restricted to in-frame clones and leaves out a portion. Of some 200,000 clones listed, around 85% are singletons. The sequenced sample consisted of PBMCs or T cells enriched from blood (not recorded which). These receptors were taken from a woman aged 40 to 50 with acute COVID-19. Both conserved end residues are part of each CDR3. Fields, in order: clone size, V gene, D gene, J gene, CDR3 protein, CDR3 DNA. D genes are given only for firm matches. Size tells how often a clone was seen (once, few, many) or the class of an expanded clone, and some rows leave it out.

>-|TRBV7-3|-|TRBJ1-6
CASSPTGLYNSPLHF
TGTGCCAGCAGTCCGACAGGTCTCTATAATTCACCCCTCCACTTT
>-|TRBV4-2|TRBD1|TRBJ2-7
CASSVSDRVEQYF
TGTGCCAGCAGCGTCTCCGACAGGGTCGAGCAGTACTTC
>-|TRBV11-2|-|TRBJ2-5
CASSLVPRGGGGQETQYF
TGTGCCAGCAGCTTAGTACCCAGGGGAGGGGGGGGTCAAGAGACCCAGTACTTC
>-|TRBV10-2|TRBD1|TRBJ2-7
CASSEPSTFDRAYEQYF
TGCGCCAGCAGTGAGCCATCCACTTTTGACAGGGCGTACGAGCAGTACTTC
>once|TRBV5-6|-|TRBJ1-6
CASSSTGNYNSPLHF
TGTGCCAGCAGCTCGACAGGAAACTATAATTCACCCCTCCACTTT
>-|TRBV7-8|-|TRBJ1-1
CASSLLVYRMNTEAFF
TGTGCCAGCAGCCTACTAGTCTACCGGATGAACACTGAAGCTTTCTTT
>-|TRBV3-1/TRBV3-2|-|TRBJ1-5
CASRFTGCRNQPQHF
TGTGCCAGCAGATTTACAGGTTGCAGAAATCAGCCCCAGCATTTT
>-|TRBV6-4|TRBD2|TRBJ2-1
CASRTTSGGANEQFF
TGTGCCAGCAGGACTACTAGCGGGGGGGCCAATGAGCAGTTCTTC
>-|TRBV4-1|-|TRBJ1-4
CASSQDRGRELFF
TGCGCCAGCAGCCAAGATCGGGGGAGGGAACTGTTTTTT
>-|TRBV4-1|-|TRBJ2-7
CASSPVSVGHSIYEQYF
TGCGCCAGCAGCCCCGTTAGTGTGGGACATTCCATCTACGAGCAGTACTTC
>-|TRBV3-1/TRBV3-2|-|TRBJ2-3
CASSQELAYMVDTQYF
TGTGCCAGCAGCCAAGAACTAGCATATATGGTAGATACGCAGTATTTT
>-|TRBV19|-|TRBJ1-2
CASSPGGGRTNYGYTF
TGTGCCAGTAGCCCTGGGGGAGGACGTACTAACTATGGCTACACCTTC
>-|TRBV10-2|TRBD1|TRBJ2-5
CAAQKQGETQYF
TGCGCCGCCCAAAAACAGGGGGAGACCCAGTACTTC
>-|TRBV5-4|TRBD2|TRBJ2-7
CASSLEAGAYEQYF
TGTGCCAGCAGCTTGGAAGCGGGGGCCTACGAGCAGTACTTC
>many|TRBV2|TRBD1|TRBJ1-5
CASNRQGEGNQPQHF
TGTGCCAGCAACAGACAGGGGGAAGGCAATCAGCCCCAGCATTTT
>once|TRBV20-1|-|TRBJ1-3
CSASPPGQRNTIYF
TGCAGTGCTAGTCCCCCCGGACAAAGAAACACCATATATTTT
>-|TRBV7-2|TRBD1|TRBJ1-6
CASSPQGGIYNSPLHF
TGTGCCAGCAGCCCACAGGGGGGCATTTATAATTCACCCCTCCACTTT
>-|TRBV4-3|TRBD2|TRBJ2-1
CASSQRTSPIYNEQFF
TGCGCCAGCAGCCAACGGACTAGCCCCATTTACAATGAGCAGTTCTTC
>-|TRBV4-2|-|TRBJ1-5
CASSQQGNQPQHF
TGTGCCAGCAGCCAACAGGGGAATCAGCCCCAGCATTTT
>-|TRBV5-5|-|TRBJ1-2
CASRTQSYGYTF
TGTGCCAGCAGGACACAGAGCTATGGCTACACCTTC
>few|TRBV7-2|TRBD1|TRBJ1-5
CASGVDRGDQPQHF
TGTGCCAGCGGTGTCGACAGGGGGGATCAGCCCCAGCATTTT
>-|TRBV7-3|-|TRBJ1-2
CASSLSAGGGYTF
TGTGCCAGCAGCTTAAGTGCCGGGGGTGGCTACACCTTC
>-|TRBV12-5|TRBD1|TRBJ1-1
CASGTGQGEAFF
TGTGCTAGTGGTACGGGACAGGGTGAAGCTTTCTTT
>few|TRBV2|-|TRBJ2-1
CASNPTQGGSEQFF
TGTGCCAGCAACCCGACTCAGGGGGGTAGTGAGCAGTTCTTC
>-|TRBV4-1|-|TRBJ1-6
CASSQVSKSPLHF
TGCGCCAGCAGCCAAGTAAGCAAATCACCCCTCCACTTT
>once|TRBV19|-|TRBJ1-5
CASSTEGFNQPQHF
TGTGCCAGTAGTACCGAGGGTTTCAATCAGCCCCAGCATTTT
>-|TRBV4-3|TRBD1|TRBJ1-4
CASSQDRGLPEKLFF
TGCGCCAGCAGCCAAGACAGGGGGCTCCCTGAAAAACTGTTTTTT
>-|TRBV6-5|TRBD1|TRBJ1-1
CASSYSQGASGTEAFF
TGTGCCAGCAGTTACTCACAGGGGGCGTCAGGCACTGAAGCTTTCTTT
>-|TRBV2|-|TRBJ2-7
CASSVNYEQYF
TGTGCCAGCAGTGTCAACTACGAGCAGTACTTC
>-|TRBV4-1|TRBD2|TRBJ2-5
CASSPGGLRETQYF
TGCGCCAGCAGCCCGGGAGGGCTACGAGAGACCCAGTACTTC
>-|TRBV12-3/TRBV12-4|-|TRBJ2-3
CASSPRDTQYF
TGTGCCAGCAGCCCCCGAGATACGCAGTATTTT
>-|TRBV19|-|TRBJ1-3
CASSPTGGIGNTIYF
TGTGCCAGTAGTCCGACAGGAGGAATTGGAAACACCATATATTTT
>-|TRBV7-2|TRBD1|TRBJ1-2
CASSLDTGTGTVANYGYTF
TGTGCCAGCAGCTTAGATACCGGGACAGGGACCGTAGCTAACTATGGCTACACCTTC
>-|TRBV5-5|TRBD2|TRBJ2-3
CASSSTSGFADTQYF
TGTGCCAGCAGCTCGACTAGCGGGTTCGCAGATACGCAGTATTTT
>-|TRBV7-9|-|TRBJ1-1
CASSPDTEAFF
TGTGCCAGCAGCCCAGACACTGAAGCTTTCTTT
>-|TRBV29-1|TRBD1|TRBJ1-4
CSVRDSEKLFF
TGCAGCGTTCGGGACAGCGAAAAACTGTTTTTT
>-|TRBV15|-|TRBJ2-3
CATSRSRWTDTQYF
TGTGCCACCAGCAGATCTAGGTGGACAGATACGCAGTATTTT
>-|TRBV10-2|TRBD1|TRBJ1-1
CASSEMGQGAGEAFF
TGCGCCAGCAGTGAGATGGGACAGGGGGCTGGTGAAGCTTTCTTT
>-|TRBV7-3|TRBD1|TRBJ1-5
CASSALQVGQGAQPQHF
TGTGCCAGCAGCGCACTTCAGGTGGGACAGGGGGCTCAGCCCCAGCATTTT
>-|TRBV25-1|-|TRBJ2-2
CASSGRLSTGELFF
TGTGCCAGCAGTGGTAGACTATCCACCGGGGAGCTGTTTTTT